Listed here are 5 T cell receptor beta chains from one sample, sequenced in a study of blood T cells in healthy people across ages. PCR was performed a second time for roughly 7 to 11 cycles using a sample-barcoded 5' primer and a J-beta primer mix. TCRdb itself ran the 5' RACE reads through MiXCR, one entry per CDR3 protein. This table has 550,000 to 650,000 distinct CDR3 sequences, around 27% appearing once. These data are also associated with another study on T cells of mothers and their children.

What was sequenced was blood. The receptors derive from a boy aged 2 to 10 in good health.

The J gene is TRBJ2-7, the V gene TRBV20-1; D is unclear. V lost 3 bases to trimming and J lost 1 base, with 13 bases between them. Per germline, CDR1 DFQATT and CDR2 SNEGSKA (reference sequence). The CDR3 runs 14 residues. The CDR3 is CSARPAGRSYEQYF. The CDR3 DNA is TGCAGTGCTAGGCCGGCAGGCAGATCCTACGAGCAGTACTTC.

The chain links TRBV7-2 to TRBJ2-1; the match to TRBD2 covers 9 bases. Germline CDR1 SGHTA, CDR2 FQGNSA. The CDR3 has 15 residues. V trimming: 5 bases; J trimming: 4 bases; junction bases outside the gene matches: 6. The CDR3 nucleotides read TGTGCCAGCAGCCAATTAGCGGGAGTGTACAATGAGCAGTTCTTC. Protein sequence: CASSQLAGVYNEQFF.

Only one count was recorded for this clonotype. The genes are TRBV12-3 or TRBV12-4 and TRBJ1-1; D is possibly TRBD1 (6 bases). This CDR3 contains 14 residues. Trimming removed 6 bases at V and 7 bases at J, with 18 bases between. CDR3 in amino acids: CASSRTGSVDEAFF. The DNA of the CDR3 is TGTGCCAGCAGCCGAACAGGGTCTGTGGATGAAGCTTTCTTT.

The V gene is TRBV4-1, the J gene TRBJ2-5, with D unresolved. From germline, CDR1 is MGHRA and CDR2 YSYEKL. Trimming took off 0 bases at V and 2 bases at J, with 10 bases between the two ends. The CDR3 runs 15 residues. CDR3 nucleotides: TGCGCCAGCAGCCAAGAATTCGGGCTACAAGAGACCCAGTACTTC. The encoded protein is CASSQEFGLQETQYF.

This clonotype turned up a few times. The rearrangement links TRBV15 to TRBJ2-3; D might be TRBD2 (6 bases). CDR3 length: 14 amino acids. The germline CDR1 and CDR2 sequences are LNHNV and YYDKDF (reference sequence). The germline V and J ends were trimmed by 5 bases and 3 bases, with 12 bases remaining between them. CDR3 protein: CATSVEEGTDTQYF. The CDR3 DNA reads as TGTGCCACCAGCGTGGAGGAGGGTACAGATACGCAGTATTTT.